The 19 T cell receptor beta chains listed next were all sequenced from one sample in a study of blood T cells in healthy people across ages. A sample-barcoded 5' primer and a J-beta primer mix were used in a second PCR of roughly 6 to 12 cycles. TCRdb analysed the 5' RACE reads with MiXCR anew, one entry per CDR3 protein. The data contain approximately 700,000 distinct CDR3 sequences, around 32% of them singletons. The sample comprised blood. The source of these receptors is a woman older than 75 in good health.

Regarding this clonotype: A much larger clone sits a single nucleotide away, making a read error possible. The J gene is TRBJ1-2, the V gene TRBV9; no definite D call. The germline gives CDR1 SGDLS, CDR2 YYNGEE. The CDR3 loop spans 14 amino acids. The CDR3: CAGSPSRQVYGYTF. For the CDR3, the DNA is TGTGCCGGCAGCCCATCTCGGCAGGTCTATGGCTACACCTTC.

This clonotype has only a few counts. This chain connects TRBV24-1 to TRBJ2-5, with 7 bases matching TRBD1. CDR1 and CDR2 from the germline V gene are KGHDR and SFDVKD. The CDR3 is made up of 15 amino acids. V lost 2 bases to trimming and J lost 4 bases; unmatched junction nucleotides: 6. The CDR3, as DNA: TGTGCCACCAGTGATTCCAGGGGGTCTGGAGAGACCCAGTACTTC. Translation: CATSDSRGSGETQYF.

Concerning this clonotype: The junction departs from the called germline gene at one end, perhaps through a read error. V usage is TRBV5-1 and J usage is TRBJ2-7, with unresolved D. CDR1 is SGHRS, CDR2 YFSETQ, per germline. This CDR3 contains 16 residues. The CDR3 sequence: CAGSRRSDPKSYEQYF. The DNA of the CDR3 is TGCGCCGGCAGCCGGAGATCAGATCCCAAATCCTACGAGCAGTACTTC.

This clonotype was counted ten times or more. J is TRBJ2-7 and V is TRBV10-3; TRBD1 aligns across 7 bases. The CDR3 runs 14 residues. V shed 7 bases and J 3 bases; nucleotides not matched to a gene: 9. Germline V CDR1 and CDR2: ENHRY, SYGVKD. The CDR3 is CAIISGTANYEQYF. The CDR3 DNA is TGTGCCATCATCTCCGGGACAGCTAACTACGAGCAGTACTTC.

The rearrangement uses TRBV20-1 and TRBJ2-3; 9 nucleotides align to TRBD2. Per the germline V gene, CDR1 is DFQATT and CDR2 is SNEGSKA (reference sequence). V shed 1 base, J shed 2 bases, and the junction held 4 bases outside the gene matches. This CDR3 region has 15 residues. The CDR3: CSARALAGNTDTQYF. In nucleotides, the CDR3 is TGCAGTGCTAGAGCGCTAGCGGGAAACACAGATACGCAGTATTTT.

CDR3 in DNA: TGTGCCAGCAGTCAGACTAGCGGGGGGTTTAATGAGCAGTACTTC. Amino acid sequence: CASSQTSGGFNEQYF. The rearrangement links TRBV12-3 or TRBV12-4 to TRBJ2-5; TRBD2 agrees at 13 bases. The trim removed 5 bases at V and 11 bases at J, leaving 11 bases unmatched. The CDR3 runs 15 residues.

As concerns this clonotype: A much larger clone differs from this one at a single base, so this may be a read error. V gene TRBV10-3 combines with J gene TRBJ2-1, with D perhaps being TRBD1 or TRBD2 (6 bases each). Trimming cost V 8 bases and J 7 bases, with 18 bases left between them. The germline V gene encodes CDR1 ENHRY and CDR2 SYGVKD. CDR3 length: 14 amino acids. The CDR3 sequence is CAISQGTLNNEQFF. The CDR3 DNA reads as TGTGCCATCTCGCAGGGGACTCTGAATAATGAGCAGTTCTTC.

There are a few counts of this clonotype. This rearrangement joins TRBV30 to TRBJ1-2; TRBD1 matches 10 bases. Germline CDR1 reads GTSNPN; CDR2 reads SVGIG (reference sequence). V lost 0 bases and J lost 7; bases outside the gene matches: 14. This CDR3 contains 17 residues. Here the CDR3 DNA reads TGTGCCTGGAGTGTAAGGGGGACAGGGGTCGCCGCCAGTGGCTACACCTTC. Its translation is CAWSVRGTGVAASGYTF.

This clonotype was found many times. The chain recombines TRBV29-1 with TRBJ2-3; no firm D call. This CDR3 is 12 amino acids long. The germline V and J ends were trimmed by 4 bases and 6 bases, with 11 bases remaining between them. From germline, CDR1 is SQVTM and CDR2 ANQGSEA. The CDR3 region has the DNA TGCAGCGTTGTCCAGCAGGCCGATACGCAGTATTTT. This gives the protein CSVVQQADTQYF.

This clonotype was detected only a few times. This sequence may be a read error, since a much larger clone differs from it by one base. This chain connects TRBV15 to TRBJ1-2, with a tentative D call TRBD1 (6 bases). This CDR3 comprises 14 residues. Germline V gene sequence: CDR1 LNHNV, CDR2 YYDKDF (reference sequence). CDR3 region: CAASREGGDYGYTF. For the CDR3, the DNA is TGTGCCGCCAGCAGAGAGGGGGGAGACTATGGCTACACCTTC.

This clonotype showed up many times. The chain employs TRBV9 and TRBJ2-3; TRBD2 agrees at 10 bases. Germline values: CDR1 SGDLS, CDR2 YYNGEE. The CDR3 runs to 16 residues. The V and J ends lost 3 bases and 2 bases, in that order; junction bases with no gene match: 6. The CDR3: CASSALSGGPTDTQYF. CDR3 nucleotides: TGTGCCAGCAGCGCCCTTAGCGGGGGGCCCACAGATACGCAGTATTTT.

This clonotype has just a few counts. The chain combines TRBV4-1 with TRBJ1-4; D might be TRBD1 (6 bases). The CDR3 has 13 residues. The germline V gene encodes CDR1 MGHRA and CDR2 YSYEKL. Trimming shortened V by 8 bases and J by 5 bases, and 12 bases separated the two germline ends. The DNA of the CDR3 is TGCGCCAGCCACCGGGACAACAATGAAAAACTGTTTTTT. Protein sequence: CASHRDNNEKLFF.

The sample holds a few counts of this clonotype. This chain joins TRBV12-3 or TRBV12-4 and TRBJ1-3, with D hard to call. CDR3 length: 15 amino acids. The ends were cut back, 2 bases at V and 4 bases at J, with 12 bases in the middle. Here the CDR3 reads CASSLLPAPGNTIYF. The CDR3, as DNA: TGTGCCAGCAGTTTACTGCCAGCTCCAGGAAACACCATATATTTT.

With respect to this clonotype: A read error is possible here, since a much larger clone lies one base away. The rearrangement uses TRBV28 and TRBJ2-1; D gene unclear. The CDR3 has 11 amino acids. Germline loops: CDR1 MDHEN, CDR2 SYDVKM. CDR3 DNA sequence: TGTACCAGCAGTTCCCGGAATGAGCAGTTCTTC. Translated, it gives CTSSSRNEQFF. Looking up the rest from reference TRBV28 and TRBJ2-1 gives the full variable domain: DVKVTQSSRYLVKRTGEKVFLECVQDMDHENMFWYRQDPGLGLRLIYFSYDVKMKEKGDIPEGYSVSREKKERFSLILESASTNQTSMYLCTSSSRNEQFFGPGTRLTVL.

This chain links TRBV25-1 with TRBJ1-1, with TRBD1 matching over 7 bases. V dropped 1 base and J dropped 3; count of bases not matched to a gene: 5. This CDR3 has 15 residues. The germline CDR1 and CDR2 sequences are MGHDK and SYGVNS. The CDR3 is CASSEWRGQDTEAFF. The CDR3 coding sequence is TGTGCCAGCAGTGAATGGAGGGGGCAGGACACTGAAGCTTTCTTT.

The chain recombines TRBV14 with TRBJ1-4; D is uncertain. The CDR3 extends over 16 amino acids. Trimming removed 0 bases from V and 8 bases from J, with 16 bases in between. Germline CDR1 and CDR2: SGHDN and FVKESK. CDR3 DNA: TGTGCCAGCAGCCAAGACGAGACTCACCGAGGCGAAAAACTGTTTTTT. Protein product: CASSQDETHRGEKLFF.

As concerns this clonotype: One base away lies a much larger clone, so this may be a sequencing read error. The chain uses TRBV5-1 and TRBJ2-7; TRBD2 aligns across 10 bases. Per germline, CDR1 SGHRS and CDR2 YFSETQ. CDR3 length: 15 residues. V lost 4 bases to trimming and J lost 10 bases; unmatched junction nucleotides: 14. The DNA of the CDR3 is TGCGCCAGCAGCAACTTGCTAGCGGGGGCCGAGGCCCAGTACTTC. Translating it yields CASSNLLAGAEAQYF.

This clonotype was picked up many times. The V call is TRBV9, the J call TRBJ2-7; the match to TRBD2 covers 10 bases. V lost 7 bases to trimming and J lost 2 bases; unmatched junction nucleotides: 12. Germline V gene sequence: CDR1 SGDLS, CDR2 YYNGEE. This CDR3 comprises 16 residues. In DNA form, the CDR3 reads TGTGCCAGCGGGCCCGTAGCGGGGGGACCCCCCTACGAGCAGTACTTC. Its translation: CASGPVAGGPPYEQYF.

The V call is TRBV30, the J call TRBJ1-2; D is unresolved. Germline V gene data show CDR1 as GTSNPN and CDR2 as SVGIG (reference sequence). Trimming stripped 2 bases from V and 4 bases from J, with 8 bases between. The CDR3 totals 12 residues. The DNA for the CDR3 is TGTGCCTGGAGTTCAAGCTTCTATGGCTACACCTTC. Translating gives CAWSSSFYGYTF.